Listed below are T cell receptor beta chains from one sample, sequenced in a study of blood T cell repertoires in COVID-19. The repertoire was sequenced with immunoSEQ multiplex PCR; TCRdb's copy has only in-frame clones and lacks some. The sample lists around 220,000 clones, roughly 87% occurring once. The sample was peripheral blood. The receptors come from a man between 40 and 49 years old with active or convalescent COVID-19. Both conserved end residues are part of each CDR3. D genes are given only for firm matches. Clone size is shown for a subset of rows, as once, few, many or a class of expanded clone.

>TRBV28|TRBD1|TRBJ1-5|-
CASSADRGLYQPQHF
TGTGCCAGCAGTGCAGACAGGGGGCTGTATCAGCCCCAGCATTTT
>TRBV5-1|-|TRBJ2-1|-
CASRILESSYNEQFF
TGCGCCAGCAGAATATTGGAGAGCTCCTACAATGAGCAGTTCTTC
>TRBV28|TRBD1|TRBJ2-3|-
CASSSKILRDSLTDTQYF
TGTGCCAGCAGCTCTAAAATTCTCAGGGACAGTCTCACAGATACGCAGTATTTT
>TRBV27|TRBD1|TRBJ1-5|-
CASRTQGASNQPQHF
TGTGCCAGCAGGACTCAGGGGGCTAGTAATCAGCCCCAGCATTTT
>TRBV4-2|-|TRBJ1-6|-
CASSQERAENSPLHF
TGTGCCAGCAGCCAAGAGAGGGCGGAGAATTCACCCCTCCACTTT
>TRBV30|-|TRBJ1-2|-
CAWSGPGQRGNMGYTF
TGTGCCTGGAGTGGCCCTGGACAGCGCGGTAATATGGGCTACACCTTC
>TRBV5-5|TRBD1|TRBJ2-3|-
CASSPAPGQGTDTQYF
TGTGCCAGCAGCCCCGCCCCGGGACAGGGGACAGATACGCAGTATTTT
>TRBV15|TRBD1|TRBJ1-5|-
CATSSGTAGGRSNQPQHF
TGTGCCACCAGCAGTGGAACTGCAGGGGGCAGAAGCAATCAGCCCCAGCATTTT
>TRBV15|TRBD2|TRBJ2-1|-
CATSRERAGDEQFF
TGTGCCACCAGCAGAGAACGCGCGGGGGACGAGCAGTTCTTC
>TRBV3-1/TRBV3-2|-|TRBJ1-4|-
CASSQDPGGSEKLFF
TGTGCCAGCAGCCAAGATCCGGGGGGGAGTGAAAAACTGTTTTTT
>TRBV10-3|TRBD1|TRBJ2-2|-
CATRTGDTGELFF
TGTGCCACCCGGACAGGGGACACCGGGGAGCTGTTTTTT
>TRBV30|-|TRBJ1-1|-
CAWSVGPRTTEAFF
TGTGCCTGGTCGGTGGGCCCCCGAACCACTGAAGCTTTCTTT
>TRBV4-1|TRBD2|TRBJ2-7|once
CASSQEVGLAGSSYEQYF
TGCGCCAGCAGCCAAGAAGTAGGACTAGCGGGCAGCTCCTACGAGCAGTACTTC
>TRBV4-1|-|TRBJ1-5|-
CARSRGDEGRGNQPQHF
TGCGCCCGCAGCCGGGGGGATGAAGGGAGGGGCAATCAGCCCCAGCATTTT
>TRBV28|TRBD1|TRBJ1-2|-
CASSSPGQPNYGYTF
TGTGCCAGCAGTTCCCCGGGACAGCCTAACTATGGCTACACCTTC
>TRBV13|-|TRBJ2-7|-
CASSLRYGGGQEEQYF
TGTGCCAGCAGCTTAAGATACGGGGGAGGCCAGGAAGAGCAGTACTTC
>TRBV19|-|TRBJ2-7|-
CASSIERVPAYEQYF
TGTGCCAGTAGTATAGAGAGAGTCCCTGCCTACGAGCAGTACTTC
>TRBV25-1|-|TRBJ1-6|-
CASSPAGANSPLHF
TGTGCCAGCAGTCCGGCAGGGGCTAATTCACCCCTCCACTTT
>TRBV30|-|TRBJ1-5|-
CAWSAGANQPQHF
TGTGCCTGGAGTGCAGGGGCAAATCAGCCCCAGCATTTT
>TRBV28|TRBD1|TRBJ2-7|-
CASSSGQGVNEQYF
TGTGCCAGCAGCTCCGGGCAGGGGGTCAACGAGCAGTACTTC
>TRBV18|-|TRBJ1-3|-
CASSPSGGAGNTIYF
TGTGCCAGCTCACCTTCGGGGGGTGCTGGAAACACCATATATTTT
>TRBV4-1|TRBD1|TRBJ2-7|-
CASSQIQGYEQYF
TGCGCCAGCAGCCAAATACAGGGGTACGAGCAGTACTTC
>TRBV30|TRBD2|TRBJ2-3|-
CAWGPSRTSGSTDTQYF
TGTGCCTGGGGGCCAAGTCGGACTAGCGGGAGCACAGATACGCAGTATTTT
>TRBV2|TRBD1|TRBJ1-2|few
CASSVQGAGGYTF
TGTGCCAGCAGTGTACAGGGGGCGGGAGGCTACACCTTC
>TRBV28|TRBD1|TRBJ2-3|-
CASSSRTGSTDTQYF
TGTGCCAGCAGTTCTCGGACAGGGAGTACAGATACGCAGTATTTT
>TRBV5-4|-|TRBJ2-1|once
CASSSGTLSPRNNDEQFF
TGTGCCAGCAGCTCTGGGACTCTTTCACCACGAAACAATGATGAGCAGTTCTTC
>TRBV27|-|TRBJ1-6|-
CASQAVLNSPLHF
TGTGCCAGTCAAGCGGTACTTAATTCACCCCTCCACTTT
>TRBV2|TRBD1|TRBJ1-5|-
CASGDTGGASNQPQHF
TGTGCCAGCGGTGATACAGGGGGCGCAAGCAATCAGCCCCAGCATTTT
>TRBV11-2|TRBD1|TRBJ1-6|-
CASSFRTGLAYNSPLHF
TGTGCCAGCAGCTTCCGGACAGGGCTTGCCTATAATTCACCCCTCCACTTT
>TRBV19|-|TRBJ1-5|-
CASSKGEAQPQHF
TGTGCCAGTAGTAAAGGTGAGGCGCAGCCCCAGCATTTT
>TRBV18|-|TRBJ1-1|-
CASSPTEVAEAFF
TGTGCCAGCTCACCGACGGAGGTAGCTGAAGCTTTCTTT
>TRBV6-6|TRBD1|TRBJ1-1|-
CASSERDRGRAFF
TGTGCCAGCAGCGAGCGGGACAGGGGTCGGGCTTTCTTT
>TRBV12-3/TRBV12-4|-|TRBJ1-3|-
CASRSGVNTIYF
TGTGCCAGCAGATCCGGGGTAAACACCATATATTTT
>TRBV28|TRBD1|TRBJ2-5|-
CASRTPGTGGRRAQYF
TGTGCCAGCAGGACACCCGGGACAGGCGGCCGGAGGGCCCAGTACTTC
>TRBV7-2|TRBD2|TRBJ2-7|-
CASSLRPERGAYEQYF
TGTGCCAGCAGCTTGAGGCCCGAGCGGGGGGCCTACGAGCAGTACTTC
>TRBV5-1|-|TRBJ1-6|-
CASSLELTANSPLHF
TGCGCCAGCAGCTTGGAACTGACAGCTAATTCACCCCTCCACTTT
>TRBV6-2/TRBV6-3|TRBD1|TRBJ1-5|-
CASSYGGRGQKGNQPQHF
TGTGCCAGCAGTTACGGGGGCAGGGGGCAAAAAGGCAATCAGCCCCAGCATTTT
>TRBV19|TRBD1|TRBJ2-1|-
CASSILGRGSGDEQFF
TGTGCCAGTAGTATCCTGGGCAGGGGGTCAGGCGATGAGCAGTTCTTC
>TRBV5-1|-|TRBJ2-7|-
CASSYRYDEQYF
TGCGCCAGCAGCTACAGGTATGACGAGCAGTACTTC
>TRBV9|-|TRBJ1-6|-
CASSVATGGGNSPLHF
TGTGCCAGCAGCGTAGCTACGGGGGGCGGGAATTCACCCCTCCACTTT
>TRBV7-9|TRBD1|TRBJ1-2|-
CASSLAGTGVSPYGYTF
TGTGCCAGCAGCTTAGCGGGGACAGGTGTTTCTCCGTATGGCTACACCTTC
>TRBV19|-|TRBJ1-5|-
CASLWGHVPNQPQHF
TGTGCCAGTCTGTGGGGACACGTACCTAATCAGCCCCAGCATTTT
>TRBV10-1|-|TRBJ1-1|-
CASSAGFATEAFF
TGCGCCAGCAGTGCAGGGTTTGCGACTGAAGCTTTCTTT
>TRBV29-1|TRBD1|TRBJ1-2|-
CSVEALGTGFYGYTF
TGCAGCGTTGAAGCTTTAGGGACAGGCTTCTATGGCTACACCTTC
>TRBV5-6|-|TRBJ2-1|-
CASSFWRNEQFF
TGTGCCAGCAGCTTCTGGAGGAATGAGCAGTTCTTC
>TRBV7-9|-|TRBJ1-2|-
CASSLAQGWGYTF
TGTGCCAGCAGCTTAGCACAGGGTTGGGGCTACACCTTC
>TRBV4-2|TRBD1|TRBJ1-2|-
CASSQGGTDSNYGYTF
TGTGCCAGCAGCCAAGGGGGGACAGACTCTAACTATGGCTACACCTTC
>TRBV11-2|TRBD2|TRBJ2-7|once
CASSLEAGVYEQYF
TGTGCCAGCAGCTTAGAAGCGGGAGTCTACGAGCAGTACTTC
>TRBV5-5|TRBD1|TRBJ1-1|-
CASSLIDRGEAFF
TGTGCCAGCAGCCTCATCGACAGGGGTGAAGCTTTCTTT
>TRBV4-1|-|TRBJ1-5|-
CASSLYNGGAGTNQPQHF
TGCGCCAGCAGCCTATACAACGGGGGGGCAGGGACCAATCAGCCCCAGCATTTT
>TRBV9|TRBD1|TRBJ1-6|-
CASSVDSRGLSPLHF
TGTGCCAGCAGCGTAGATTCCAGGGGGCTTTCACCCCTCCACTTT
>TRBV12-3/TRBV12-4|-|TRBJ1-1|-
CASRGIEEGEAFF
TGTGCCAGCAGGGGGATTGAGGAGGGTGAAGCTTTCTTT